This is a list of T cell receptor beta chains from one sample in a study of regulatory T cells in long-lasting Graves disease. TCRdb re-called the multiplex PCR reads with MiXCR, one entry per CDR3 protein. The repertoire holds more than 650,000 distinct CDR3 sequences, with 30% as singletons. Material: peripheral blood mononuclear cells (PBMCs), obtained when the disease was refractory, from a patient treated with antithyroid drugs. The receptor set was obtained from a female donor with Graves disease. Both conserved end residues are part of each CDR3. The D gene is left open where the match is weak. Only part of the rows carry a size: once, few, many, or a class if the clone is expanded.

j_call	d_call	clone_size	v_call	cdr3_aa	cdr3_nt
TRBJ2-5	TRBD2	once	TRBV29-1	CSAKDGGGETQYF	TGCAGCGCCAAAGACGGGGGGGGAGAGACCCAGTACTTC
TRBJ2-7	TRBD1	NA	TRBV5-1	CASSLQGQVDEQYF	TGCGCCAGCAGCTTACAGGGGCAAGTGGACGAGCAGTACTTC
TRBJ1-2	TRBD1	NA	TRBV7-9	CASRGTGYTYGYTF	TGTGCCAGCAGGGGGACAGGGTATACCTATGGCTACACCTTC
TRBJ1-2	TRBD1	many	TRBV3-1	CASSQGGANYGYTF	TGTGCCAGCAGTCAGGGGGGGGCTAACTATGGCTACACCTTC
TRBJ1-4	TRBD1	few	TRBV18	CASSPRSTGKEKLFF	TGTGCCAGCTCACCACGGTCGACAGGGAAAGAAAAACTGTTTTTT
TRBJ1-6	NA	NA	TRBV7-3	CASSLTPGYDSPLHF	TGTGCCAGCAGCTTAACGCCTGGGTATGATTCACCCCTCCACTTT
TRBJ2-5	NA	many	TRBV28	CASSSSPRGREETQYF	TGTGCCAGCAGTTCCTCTCCACGGGGAAGAGAAGAGACCCAGTACTTC
TRBJ2-5	NA	few	TRBV6-5	CASSYPGQQETQYF	TGTGCCAGCAGTTATCCGGGACAACAAGAGACCCAGTACTTC
TRBJ2-7	NA	NA	TRBV5-4	CASWGSGDYEQYF	TGTGCCAGCTGGGGTAGCGGAGACTACGAGCAGTACTTC
TRBJ1-5	NA	many	TRBV2	CASSTGLHQPQHF	TGTGCCAGCAGCACAGGGCTCCATCAGCCCCAGCATTTT
TRBJ2-7	TRBD2	few	TRBV2	CASSQRPGLAGLAYEQYF	TGTGCCAGCAGCCAGCGACCGGGACTAGCGGGACTAGCCTACGAGCAGTACTTC
TRBJ2-7	NA	NA	TRBV14	CASRRTGPPIEQYF	TGTGCCAGCAGGCGTACCGGGCCCCCCATCGAGCAGTACTTC
TRBJ1-2	NA	once	TRBV5-1	CASSAAGTPNYGYTF	TGCGCCAGCAGCGCCGCCGGGACTCCTAACTATGGCTACACCTTC
TRBJ2-7	NA	few	TRBV30	CAWSVQDEQYF	TGTGCCTGGAGTGTACAGGACGAGCAGTACTTC
TRBJ2-7	NA	few	TRBV19	CASSIAARSYEQYF	TGTGCCAGTAGTATAGCGGCGCGGTCCTACGAGCAGTACTTC
TRBJ2-6	NA	many	TRBV6-1	CASSGQNTHSGANVLTF	TGTGCCAGCAGTGGACAGAACACCCACTCTGGGGCCAACGTCCTGACTTTC
TRBJ1-2	NA	NA	TRBV29-1	CSVEDTKNYGYTF	TGCAGCGTTGAAGATACGAAGAACTATGGCTACACCTTC
TRBJ1-1	NA	few	TRBV18	CASSRTKNTEAFF	TGTGCCAGCTCACGTACAAAGAACACTGAAGCTTTCTTT
TRBJ1-5	TRBD1	many	TRBV28	CASSSSGTGRHF	TGTGCCAGCAGCAGCAGCGGGACAGGCCGGCATTTT
TRBJ2-7	TRBD1	NA	TRBV6-2/TRBV6-3	CASSEFAGTGFSTRF	TGTGCCAGCAGTGAATTTGCCGGGACAGGGTTCAGTACCCGCTTC
TRBJ2-7	NA	few	TRBV12-3/TRBV12-4	CASSLGRRNEQYF	TGTGCCAGCAGTTTAGGTCGGAGAAACGAGCAGTACTTC
TRBJ2-7	NA	NA	TRBV20-1	CSASVPGTNEQYF	TGCAGTGCTAGTGTGCCAGGGACAAACGAGCAGTACTTC
TRBJ2-7	NA	NA	TRBV5-5	CASSQNYYYEQYF	TGTGCCAGCAGCCAGAACTACTACTACGAGCAGTACTTC
TRBJ2-7	TRBD2	NA	TRBV6-1	CASRLAGGPNYEQYF	TGTGCCAGCAGATTAGCGGGAGGGCCCAACTACGAGCAGTACTTC
TRBJ2-5	NA	few	TRBV30	CAWSALKETQYF	TGTGCCTGGAGTGCCCTAAAAGAGACCCAGTACTTC
TRBJ2-7	NA	NA	TRBV2	CASLGETYEQYF	TGTGCCAGCTTAGGCGAAACCTACGAGCAGTACTTC
TRBJ2-2	TRBD2	NA	TRBV6-5	CASSLGPSGTNTGELFF	TGTGCCAGCAGTTTGGGGCCTAGCGGGACGAACACCGGGGAGCTGTTTTTT
TRBJ1-1	NA	NA	TRBV6-2/TRBV6-3	CASSYPAGGRVNTEAFF	TGTGCCAGCAGTTACCCGGCCGGGGGGCGGGTGAACACTGAAGCTTTCTTT
TRBJ2-7	TRBD2	many	TRBV6-2/TRBV6-3	CASSWTSGSSYEQYF	TGTGCCAGCAGTTGGACTAGCGGGAGCTCCTACGAGCAGTACTTC
TRBJ2-5	NA	many	TRBV12-3/TRBV12-4	CASSRQVVEGETQYF	TGTGCCAGCAGCCGACAGGTAGTGGAGGGAGAGACCCAGTACTTC
TRBJ1-1	NA	NA	TRBV28	CASRSKGYVTEAFF	TGTGCCAGCAGAAGCAAGGGGTATGTCACTGAAGCTTTCTTT
TRBJ1-5	NA	once	TRBV2	CASSEGLVDNYSNQPQHF	TGTGCCAGCAGTGAAGGTTTGGTGGACAATTATAGCAATCAGCCCCAGCATTTT
TRBJ2-2	TRBD2	NA	TRBV7-9	CASSYLTASGRRIGELFF	TGTGCCAGCAGCTACCTCACGGCGAGCGGGAGGAGGATCGGGGAGCTGTTTTTT
TRBJ2-5	TRBD1	few	TRBV6-1	CASSPDRGETQYF	TGTGCCAGCAGCCCCGACAGGGGAGAGACCCAGTACTTC
TRBJ2-5	NA	NA	TRBV28	CASSFQGAGETQYF	TGTGCCAGCAGTTTTCAAGGGGCGGGAGAGACCCAGTACTTC
TRBJ2-6	TRBD2	few	TRBV19	CASSYSGRGDGANVLTF	TGTGCCAGTAGTTATAGCGGGAGGGGCGACGGGGCCAACGTCCTGACTTTC
TRBJ2-1	NA	NA	TRBV5-1	CASSFSGRAGNEQFF	TGCGCCAGCAGCTTTAGTGGGAGAGCGGGCAATGAGCAGTTCTTC
TRBJ1-6	TRBD1	many	TRBV28	CATSDRAEPLHF	TGTGCCACGTCGGACAGGGCTGAACCCCTCCACTTT
TRBJ2-7	NA	few	TRBV27	CASSWTEGTYEQYF	TGTGCCAGCAGTTGGACAGAGGGGACCTACGAGCAGTACTTC
TRBJ2-7	TRBD2	many	TRBV11-2	CASSLSRGRANEQYF	TGTGCCAGCAGCTTATCGCGCGGGAGGGCCAACGAGCAGTACTTC
TRBJ2-7	NA	NA	TRBV7-9	CASSLGGLTGWEQYF	TGTGCCAGCAGCTTAGGCGGGCTAACGGGATGGGAGCAGTACTTC
TRBJ2-7	NA	few	TRBV20-1	CSARDREGQYYEQYF	TGCAGTGCTAGAGATCGGGAGGGACAGTACTACGAGCAGTACTTC
TRBJ2-5	TRBD1	few	TRBV13	CASSAPGQGLETQYF	TGTGCCAGCAGCGCACCGGGACAGGGATTAGAGACCCAGTACTTC
TRBJ2-7	NA	NA	TRBV6-1	CASSKGHRYEQYF	TGTGCCAGCAGTAAGGGACACCGCTACGAGCAGTACTTC
TRBJ2-7	TRBD2	NA	TRBV9	CASSAGLDHSYEQYF	TGTGCCAGCAGCGCCGGACTAGACCACTCCTACGAGCAGTACTTC
TRBJ1-1	TRBD1	NA	TRBV6-1	CASTDRGYTEAFF	TGTGCCAGCACGGACAGGGGTTACACTGAAGCTTTCTTT
TRBJ1-2	TRBD1	NA	TRBV6-1	CASSHRGRLPNYGYTF	TGTGCCAGCAGCCACAGGGGGCGCCTTCCAAACTATGGCTACACCTTC
TRBJ2-2	NA	NA	TRBV4-1	CASSQDGASTGELFF	TGCGCCAGCAGCCAAGATGGTGCTAGCACCGGGGAGCTGTTTTTT
TRBJ2-4	NA	NA	TRBV2	CASSERGVAVPKNIQYF	TGTGCCAGCAGTGAAAGGGGGGTGGCGGTTCCCAAAAACATTCAGTACTTC
TRBJ1-2	NA	NA	TRBV5-5	CASSSLNRDFNYGYTF	TGTGCCAGCAGCTCCCTTAACCGGGACTTCAACTATGGCTACACCTTC
TRBJ2-7	NA	few	TRBV6-1	CASILGGEQYF	TGTGCCAGCATTCTCGGTGGCGAGCAGTACTTC
TRBJ2-5	NA	many	TRBV28	CASRPGGPGAWETQYF	TGTGCCAGCAGACCTGGGGGACCAGGGGCATGGGAGACCCAGTACTTC
TRBJ2-2	NA	few	TRBV6-9	CASSFPTNTGELFF	TGTGCCAGCAGTTTCCCAACGAACACCGGGGAGCTGTTTTTT
TRBJ1-1	NA	few	TRBV27	CASSLHTSRVNTEAFF	TGTGCCAGCAGTTTACACACTTCGAGGGTGAACACTGAAGCTTTCTTT
TRBJ1-6	NA	few	TRBV29-1	CSVAQGRDSPLHF	TGCAGCGTGGCTCAGGGTCGGGATTCACCCCTCCACTTT
TRBJ2-7	TRBD2	few	TRBV2	CASSGGRVAGVGEQYF	TGTGCCAGCAGTGGAGGGCGAGTAGCGGGAGTAGGAGAGCAGTACTTC
TRBJ1-1	NA	few	TRBV20-1	CSARTYRIVNTEAFF	TGCAGTGCTAGAACATATCGTATCGTGAACACTGAAGCTTTCTTT
TRBJ1-6	TRBD1	few	TRBV4-2	CASSPGTGESPLHF	TGTGCCAGCAGCCCCGGGACAGGGGAGTCACCCCTCCACTTT
TRBJ2-7	NA	NA	TRBV29-1	CSVGGQGSYEQYF	TGCAGCGTTGGAGGGCAGGGCTCCTACGAGCAGTACTTC